These 26 T cell receptor beta chains share one sample of origin, sequenced in a study of blood T cell repertoires in COVID-19. Sequencing was performed with immunoSEQ multiplex PCR; in TCRdb, only in-frame clones are kept and a portion is missing. This sample has about 200,000 clones, with around 82% found just once. Sequenced sample: PBMCs or T cells enriched from blood (not recorded which). These receptor sequences come from a woman in her fifties or sixties with acute COVID-19.

The V gene is TRBV5-4, the J gene TRBJ1-2, with D unclear. CDR3 length equals 13 residues. V shed 0 bases and J shed 5 bases, with 8 bases lying between them. Germline V lookup: CDR1 SGHNT, CDR2 YYREEE (reference sequence). The DNA for the CDR3 is TGTGCCAGCAGCTTGGGAGGGCCATATGGCTACACCTTC. It yields the protein CASSLGGPYGYTF.

The chain links TRBV19 to TRBJ1-2; no clear D gene. Trimming took 7 bases from V and 3 from J, leaving 12 bases between them. The CDR3 has 13 residues. The germline gives CDR1 LNHDA, CDR2 SQIVND (reference sequence). CDR3 bases: TGTGCCAGTACCAAACGCCCGGACTATGGCTACACCTTC. This sequence encodes CASTKRPDYGYTF.

The rearrangement uses TRBV7-2 and TRBJ2-3; 8 bases are a match to TRBD2. J was trimmed by 2 bases and V by 7 bases; bases with no gene match: 8. The germline CDR1 and CDR2 sequences are SGHTA and FQGNSA. CDR3 length: 15 residues. In nucleotides, the CDR3 is TGTGCCAGCAACCCCGGGACTAGACTCACAGATACGCAGTATTTT. This encodes CASNPGTRLTDTQYF.

The chain employs TRBV28 and TRBJ1-1; TRBD1 is a possible D gene (6 bases). The CDR3 covers 13 residues. Trimming took 3 bases from V and 5 from J, leaving 10 bases between them. CDR1 is MDHEN and CDR2 is SYDVKM in the germline V gene. The CDR3 region is CASSFRGWTEAFF. In DNA, the CDR3 is TGTGCCAGCAGTTTCAGGGGCTGGACTGAAGCTTTCTTT.

This chain connects TRBV5-1 to TRBJ1-1; no clear D gene. With 3 bases removed from V and 2 bases from J, the gap between germline ends came to 14 bases. Germline V gives CDR1 SGHRS, CDR2 YFSETQ. CDR3 length: 15 amino acids. CDR3 bases: TGCGCCAGCAGCTGGAATAGGGAGGCAAACACTGAAGCTTTCTTT. Translating gives CASSWNREANTEAFF.

J is TRBJ1-6 and V is TRBV10-3, with unresolved D. V lost 0 bases and J lost 0, with 9 bases in between. Germline CDR1 ENHRY, CDR2 SYGVKD. The CDR3 covers 17 residues. The CDR3 DNA reads TGTGCCATCAGTGAGTCGCAGGCAAGCTCCTATAATTCACCCCTCCACTTT. It yields the protein CAISESQASSYNSPLHF.

This clone occurred once. The chain carries TRBV4-3 and TRBJ2-6; unclear D gene. Between the trimmed V and J ends, which lost 4 bases and 0 bases, there was a span of 16 bases. Germline V lookup: CDR1 LGHNA, CDR2 YSLEER. This CDR3 contains 18 residues. In DNA, the CDR3 is TGCGCCAGCAGCCTAGAAGGCAGGCGAGACTCTGGGGCCAACGTCCTGACTTTC. Protein product: CASSLEGRRDSGANVLTF.

The genes are TRBV28 and TRBJ1-2, with 7 bases fitting TRBD1. Germline assignment: CDR1 MDHEN and CDR2 SYDVKM. V shed 6 bases, J shed 10 bases, and the junction held 8 bases outside the gene matches. The CDR3 is 12 amino acids. The CDR3 protein is CASRTGTEYYTF. CDR3 DNA sequence: TGTGCCAGCAGGACCGGGACAGAATACTACACCTTC.

This clone was found a few times. CDR3 DNA sequence: TGTGCCAGCGGGGGTGTATCGGGAAATCAGCCCCAGCATTTT. Protein: CASGGVSGNQPQHF. The genes are TRBV19 and TRBJ1-5; the D gene is possibly TRBD1 (5 bases). The CDR3 covers 14 residues. Germline CDR1 and CDR2: LNHDA and SQIVND (reference sequence). Trimming took off 9 bases at V and 4 bases at J, with 16 bases between the two ends.

The chain links TRBV27 to TRBJ2-2, with 7 bases matching TRBD1. The CDR3 has 13 residues. V dropped 6 bases and J dropped 6; count of bases not matched to a gene: 4. The germline V gene encodes CDR1 MNHEY and CDR2 SMNVEV (reference sequence). This CDR3 reads CASRHRGAGELFF. The CDR3 DNA follows: TGTGCCAGCAGGCACAGGGGCGCCGGGGAGCTGTTTTTT.

The rearrangement joins TRBV11-2 to TRBJ1-1; D possibly corresponds to TRBD1 (5 bases). The CDR3 is 16 residues long. In germline, CDR1 is SGHAT, CDR2 FQNNGV. Between the trimmed V and J ends, which lost 5 bases and 6 bases, there was a span of 22 bases. The CDR3 sequence is CASSLGEHGNLAEAFF. The CDR3 nucleotides read TGTGCCAGCAGCCTAGGGGAGCATGGGAACTTAGCTGAAGCTTTCTTT. The entire variable domain, with the rest obtained from reference TRBV11-2 and TRBJ1-1, is as follows: EAGVAQSPRYKIIEKRQSVAFWCNPISGHATLYWYQQILGQGPKLLIQFQNNGVVDDSQLPKDRFSAERLKGVDSTLKIQPAKLEDSAVYLCASSLGEHGNLAEAFFGQGTRLTVV.

J is TRBJ2-5 and V is TRBV7-2, with no clear D. The germline CDR1 and CDR2 sequences are SGHTA and FQGNSA. The V and J ends lost 2 bases and 5 bases respectively, with 9 bases between them. This CDR3 has 13 amino acids. CDR3 amino acids: CASSLWPEETQYF. CDR3 sequence (DNA): TGTGCCAGCAGCTTATGGCCGGAGGAGACCCAGTACTTC.

The V call is TRBV2, the J call TRBJ2-3; D is ambiguous. The CDR3 loop spans 11 amino acids. Deletions cut 7 bases from V and 6 bases from J, with 8 bases between. From germline, CDR1 is SNHLY and CDR2 FYNNEI. The CDR3 nucleotides are TGTGCCAGCACGTGGGCGGATACGCAGTATTTT. It encodes CASTWADTQYF.

The genes are TRBV29-1 and TRBJ1-2; D is unclear. CDR3 length: 13 amino acids. CDR1 is SQVTM and CDR2 is ANQGSEA in the germline V gene. Trimming took off 5 bases at V and 2 bases at J, with 12 bases between the two ends. CDR3 loop: CSVSRGTNYGYTF. CDR3 in DNA: TGCAGCGTTTCTCGGGGAACAAACTATGGCTACACCTTC.

The chain recombines TRBV27 with TRBJ2-2, with D tentatively TRBD2 (6 bases). CDR1 MNHEY and CDR2 SMNVEV come from the germline V gene (reference sequence). Trimming removed 3 bases at V and 4 bases at J, with 21 bases between. The length of the CDR3 is 18 residues. In nucleotides, the CDR3 is TGTGCCAGCAGTTTCCGTAAGGCCCCGACTAGGTTCACCGGGGAGCTGTTTTTT. This codes for CASSFRKAPTRFTGELFF.

Of note for this clone: At one end, the junction sequence differs from germline, possibly due to a read error. This chain links TRBV18 with TRBJ1-2, with TRBD1 matching 8 bases. Germline V gene lookup returns CDR1 KGHSH and CDR2 LQKENI. The CDR3 extends over 15 amino acids. The CDR3 here is CASSPPQGAKYGYTF. The CDR3 coding sequence is TGTGCCAGCTCACCACCCCAGGGGGCTAAGTATGGCTACACCTTC.

The chain has TRBV11-2 and TRBJ2-2, with D hard to call. In germline, CDR1 is SGHAT, CDR2 FQNNGV. There are 15 residues in the CDR3. V was cut by 7 bases and J by 1 base, with 13 bases left in between. The CDR3 DNA is TGTGCCAGCAAAAGCAGGCCACTGAACACCGGGGAGCTGTTTTTT. This sequence encodes CASKSRPLNTGELFF.

The gene calls are TRBV11-2 and TRBJ2-5, with D possibly matching TRBD1 (6 bases). The CDR3 has 13 amino acids. Per germline, CDR1 SGHAT and CDR2 FQNNGV. Trimming pared 6 bases from V and 4 bases from J, leaving 12 bases between. The CDR3 loop reads CASRRGQLETQYF. The DNA for the CDR3 is TGTGCCAGCAGACGAGGACAGCTAGAGACCCAGTACTTC.

This clone showed up just a few times. The V call is TRBV2, the J call TRBJ2-7, with D unclear. The CDR3 extends over 11 amino acids. Germline values: CDR1 SNHLY, CDR2 FYNNEI. Trimming took off 2 bases at V and 7 bases at J, with 6 bases between the two ends. CDR3 nucleotide sequence: TGTGCCAGCAGTGAATACGAGGAGCAGTACGTC. Protein: CASSEYEEQYV.

The rearrangement uses TRBV6-5 and TRBJ1-1; unclear D gene. The germline CDR1 and CDR2 sequences are MNHEY and SVGAGI. CDR3 length: 14 residues. V lost 6 bases, J lost 0 bases, and 11 bases lay in between. Here the CDR3 reads CASRKPNLNTEAFF. CDR3 nucleotides: TGTGCCAGCAGGAAGCCGAACTTGAACACTGAAGCTTTCTTT.

V and J are TRBV7-2 and TRBJ1-2; the match to TRBD1 covers 9 bases. Per the germline V gene, CDR1 is SGHTA and CDR2 is FQGNSA. CDR3 length: 13 amino acids. J lost 8 bases, V lost 5 bases, and 6 bases had no gene match. As DNA, the CDR3 is TGTGCCAGCAGCGCCGGGACAGGGAGAGGCTACACCTTC. It yields the protein CASSAGTGRGYTF. The full variable domain, its missing parts supplied by reference TRBV7-2 and TRBJ1-2, is GAGVSQSPSNKVTEKGKDVELRCDPISGHTALYWYRQSLGQGLEFLIYFQGNSAPDKSGLPSDRFSAERTGGSVSTLTIQRTQQEDSAVYLCASSAGTGRGYTFGSGTRLTVV.

The chain recombines TRBV19 with TRBJ1-5; 7 bases agree with TRBD1. V lost 10 bases to trimming and J lost 4 bases; unmatched junction nucleotides: 7. The V gene's germline CDR1 is LNHDA and CDR2 SQIVND (reference sequence). The CDR3 runs to 13 residues. This CDR3 is CATRGQTNQPQHF. The CDR3 region has the DNA TGTGCCACCCGGGGACAGACGAATCAGCCCCAGCATTTT.

The V call is TRBV5-5, the J call TRBJ1-6, with TRBD1 identical over 7 bases. V lost 1 base, J lost 6 bases, and 7 bases stayed unmatched. There are 16 residues in the CDR3. Germline CDR1 SGHKS, CDR2 YYEKEE (reference sequence). CDR3: CASSLIGQDLNSPLHF. CDR3 coding DNA: TGTGCCAGCAGCTTGATCGGACAGGATCTTAATTCACCCCTCCACTTT. The whole variable domain, filled in from reference TRBV5-5 and TRBJ1-6, reads DAGVTQSPTHLIKTRGQQVTLRCSPISGHKSVSWYQQVLGQGPQFIFQYYEKEERGRGNFPDRFSARQFPNYSSELNVNALLLGDSALYLCASSLIGQDLNSPLHFGNGTRLTVT.

The V and J genes are TRBV28 and TRBJ1-2; 10 bases agree with TRBD1. The germline gives CDR1 MDHEN, CDR2 SYDVKM. This CDR3 contains 14 residues. The V gene end was trimmed by 5 bases and the J gene end by 8 bases; junction bases not matched to a gene: 8. The CDR3 bases are TGTGCCAGCAGTGCCGGGACAGGGGATTGGGGCTACACCTTC. Its translation is CASSAGTGDWGYTF.

This clone was detected only once. The chain couples TRBV4-3 to TRBJ1-6, with D perhaps TRBD1 (5 bases). This CDR3 region has 17 residues. V lost 0 bases to trimming and J lost 4 bases, with 13 bases between them. Germline assignment: CDR1 LGHNA and CDR2 YSLEER. CDR3: CASSQDRRASYNSPLHF. DNA for the CDR3: TGCGCCAGCAGCCAAGATCGCAGGGCATCTTATAATTCACCCCTCCACTTT.

This clone showed up many times. The rearrangement links TRBV27 to TRBJ1-5; the match to TRBD1 covers 7 bases. The CDR3 is 16 amino acids. The ends lost 5 bases at V and 1 base at J; junction bases unmatched: 8. The germline gives CDR1 MNHEY, CDR2 SMNVEV (reference sequence). Here the CDR3 DNA reads TGTGCCAGCAGTCCAATGACAGGGCAGAGCAATCAGCCCCAGCATTTT. This codes for CASSPMTGQSNQPQHF.